Ten or more counts support the clone carrying this T cell receptor beta chain. The data are from a study of Graves' ophthalmopathy and Graves' hyperthyroidism. A volume of approximately 10 ml of fresh peripheral blood supplied the PBMCs. In germline, CDR1 is SGHRS, CDR2 YFSETQ. With 1 base removed from V and 1 base from J, the gap between germline ends came to 14 bases. This CDR3 is built from 16 residues. Amplification of the TCR beta CDR3 regions used RNA transcripts (as template). After a first-round RT-PCR with HTBI primers, a second-round multiplex PCR was run. TCRdb itself ran the multiplex PCR reads through MiXCR, one entry per CDR3 protein. The sample lists under 800,000 distinct CDR3 sequences, 22% occurring once.

This receptor was taken from a woman in her late teens or twenties with stable Graves' hyperthyroidism. Some clones in this sample may be carry-over from other donors' samples. Sequencing was performed on peripheral blood. J is TRBJ1-1 and V is TRBV5-1; no clear D. DNA of the CDR3: TGCGCCAGCAGCTTGCGACTATCGGGGAAGAACACTGAAGCTTTCTTT. The encoded protein is CASSLRLSGKNTEAFF.